This T cell receptor beta chain comes out of a study of blood T cell repertoires in COVID-19. Overall study context: COVID-19 samples, acute and convalescent, were from the United States, Italy and Spain. Nucleic acid was either cDNA or gDNA, and it came from T cells, B-cell-depleted T cells, or PBMCs.

Authors' processing steps: Reference gene primer amplification yielded estimated nucleated cell counts. Profiled with immunoSEQ multiplex PCR; TCRdb holds only in-frame clones, not every one. The D gene and trimming were derived from the DNA, and the V and J assignments and clone size from that table. The repertoire holds a few hundred thousand clones, with about 85% as singletons. The V and J ends lost 4 bases and 0 bases respectively, with 14 bases between them. Germline CDR1 is SGDLS and CDR2 is YYNGEE. The CDR3 has 16 residues. Patients at the Seattle site were enrolled during active infection and followed longitudinally.

The sequence derives from a human donor with COVID-19, enrolled during active disease. The donor label of this sample is uncertain. Sequencing used peripheral blood. The chain is built from TRBV9 and TRBJ1-3; tentative D call: TRBD1 (6 bases). CDR3 DNA: TGTGCCAGCAGCCCCCAGGACAGCCGCTCTGGAAACACCATATATTTT. Translating it yields CASSPQDSRSGNTIYF.